The source of this T cell receptor (beta chain) is a study of human T cells and chemical hapten exposure. Study results and caveats: Versus controls, significantly more large CDR3 similarity clusters arose from expanded TCRs.

This clonotype was detected a few times. Its specificity is unknown. Time point: pre-sensitization, week 0. The treatment here: therapeutic diphenylcyclopropenone sensitization with weekly scalp DPC. At patch-test visits, sampling came before the patch test. CDR3 length equals 14 residues. Germline values: CDR1 MNHNY, CDR2 SVGAGI (reference sequence). J lost 5 bases, V lost 6 bases, and 8 bases had no gene match. The study used a library that attached unique molecular identifiers to individual cDNA molecules. TCRdb re-analysed the RACE reads in MiXCR, keeping a single row per CDR3 protein. The sample carries more than 100,000 distinct CDR3 sequences, approximately 12% recorded once.

The source is a woman aged 18 to 35 with alopecia areata. Some clones in this sample may be carry-over from other donors' samples. The chain carries TRBV6-6 and TRBJ1-2; 8 bases fit TRBD1. The specimen was whole blood, collected in connection with sensitization to the hapten diphenylcyclopropenone (DPC). CDR3 coding DNA: TGTGCCAGCAGAACCGACAGGGGAAGTTATGGCTACACCTTC. It is translated as CASRTDRGSYGYTF.